One TCR beta chain is described in this entry. Antigen unknown. As to time point: cycle 4 day 1 (C4D1), after 5 to 7 weeks of nivolumab. There was relapse after autologous stem cell transplantation in every patient, and there was variation in brentuximab vedotin exposure. Investigators isolated CD4+ T cells from thawed PBMCs through magnetic negative selection. These data originate in a study of PD-1 blockade in classical Hodgkin lymphoma. Study results and limitations: Reported baseline diversity: healthy donors highest, relapsed/refractory patients lowest. Before treatment, complete responders showed about the same diversity as newly diagnosed patients. What caused the repertoire differences, perhaps disease activity or prior therapy, remains undefined.

CDR3 size: 16 residues. CDR1 and CDR2 (germline): SGHRS, YFSETQ. Trimming at V came to 2 bases and at J to 0 bases, leaving 3 bases not matched to a gene. Using immunoSEQ multiplex PCR, the repertoire was profiled, and TCRdb retains in-frame clones only, with some absent. The sample lists 25,000 or so clones, around 85% occurring once. This chain uses TRBV5-1 with TRBJ2-4; TRBD1 matches at 9 bases. The sequenced sample was CD4+ T cells from blood, obtained before the fourth cycle of nivolumab. The receptor's source is a human donor with classical Hodgkin lymphoma. CDR3 bases: TGCGCCAGCAGCTTCCGGGACAGGGCAGCCAAAAACATTCAGTACTTC. This codes for CASSFRDRAAKNIQYF.